One T cell receptor (beta chain) is described in this entry. These data belong to a study of shared clonotypes between healthy human individuals. The repertoire was sequenced with immunoSEQ multiplex PCR; TCRdb's copy has only in-frame clones and lacks some. The top ten hold roughly 0.1% of the sample, which has about 550,000 clones, less than 97% seen once. This CDR3 has 15 residues. Germline V CDR1 and CDR2: SEHNR, FQNEAQ (reference sequence). V lost 5 bases, J lost 1 base, and 14 bases lay in between. As defined, naive CD8 cells were CD45RO-negative and positively selected for CCR7, with terminally differentiated effector memory CD45RA+ cells excluded.

Sequencing was carried out using naive CD8+ T cells sorted from blood. This chain uses TRBV7-9 with TRBJ2-5; no clear D gene. The sequence was obtained from a woman aged 25 to 39 in good health. CDR3 loop: CASSPSQGFQETQYF. In DNA form, the CDR3 reads TGTGCCAGCAGCCCAAGCCAAGGGTTCCAAGAGACCCAGTACTTC.